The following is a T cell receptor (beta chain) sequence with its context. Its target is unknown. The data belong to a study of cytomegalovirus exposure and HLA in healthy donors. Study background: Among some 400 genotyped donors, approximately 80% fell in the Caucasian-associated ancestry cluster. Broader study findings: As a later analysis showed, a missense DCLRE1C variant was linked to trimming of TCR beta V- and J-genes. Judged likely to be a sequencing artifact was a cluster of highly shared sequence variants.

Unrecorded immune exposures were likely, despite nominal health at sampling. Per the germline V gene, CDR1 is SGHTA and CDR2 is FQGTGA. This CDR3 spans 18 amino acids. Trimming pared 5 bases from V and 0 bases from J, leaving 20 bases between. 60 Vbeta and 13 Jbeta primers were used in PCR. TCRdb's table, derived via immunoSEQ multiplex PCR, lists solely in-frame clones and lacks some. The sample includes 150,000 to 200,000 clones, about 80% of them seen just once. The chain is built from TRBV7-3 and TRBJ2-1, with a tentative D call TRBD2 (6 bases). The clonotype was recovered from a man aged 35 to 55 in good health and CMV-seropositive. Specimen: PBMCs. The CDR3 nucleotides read TGTGCCAGCAGCCCAAAGGGTAGCGGAGGGAGCTCCTACAATGAGCAGTTCTTC. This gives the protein CASSPKGSGGSSYNEQFF.